What follows describes a single T cell receptor beta chain. Per germline, CDR1 SGHRS and CDR2 YFSETQ. Trimming cost V 4 bases and J 0 bases; bases outside gene matches: 11. The CDR3 runs 17 residues. Clones were sequenced by immunoSEQ multiplex PCR, and TCRdb holds only the in-frame ones, with some missing. The table records over 850,000 clones, around three quarters of them present only once. This specimen comes from a study of shared clonotypes between healthy human individuals. The chain joins TRBV5-1 to TRBJ2-3; 7 bases align to TRBD2. This clonotype originated in a man aged 18 to 35 in good health. Some clones in this sample may be carry-over from other donors' samples. The sequenced sample was memory CD4+ T cells from PBMCs. Subset here: CD45RA-negative fraction. The CDR3 is CASSPRPAGTSTDTQYF. CDR3 in DNA: TGCGCCAGCAGCCCGCGGCCAGCGGGAACTAGCACAGATACGCAGTATTTT.